This TCR beta chain was documented in a study of T cells after yellow fever vaccination. General study results and limits: Once the booster was given, most primary-vaccination clones reappeared, at more than 95% for CD4 and more than 85% for CD8. Of the clonotypes, a small share occurred in both CD4 and CD8 compartments. Weaker overall, the secondary response nonetheless peaked faster (day 5 versus 15).

UMIs and a universal primer site were added when TCR cDNA was made by 5'RACE template switching. MiXCR was run by TCRdb on the 5' RACE reads, yielding one entry per CDR3 protein. The sample shows under 300,000 distinct CDR3 sequences, approximately 12% of them seen only once. Germline assignment: CDR1 SGHDN and CDR2 FVKESK. V was cut by 1 base and J by 11 bases, with 14 bases left in between. There are 13 residues in the CDR3. This clonotype has only a few counts. Its antigen is undetermined. The starting material was CD4+ T cells sorted from PBMCs, obtained 45 days after the yellow fever booster vaccination. This chain connects TRBV14 to TRBJ1-1; TRBD1 might be the D (5 bases). The source of this sequence is a man aged 25-45 years who received the YFV17D yellow fever vaccine. The CDR3 coding sequence is TGTGCCAGCAGCCAAGGAGGCCGGGACGCCGCTTTCTTT. Translating gives CASSQGGRDAAFF.